The 7 T cell receptor beta chains below come from one sample, sequenced in a study of OX40 agonist ivuxolimab in advanced cancers. Assay used: immunoSEQ multiplex PCR; TCRdb lists only in-frame clones, some missing. The table includes under 80,000 clones, approximately 92% detected once. The sample consisted of CD4+ or CD8+ T cells sorted from blood, taken in a trial of the OX40 agonist ivuxolimab. All receptors come from an adult with an advanced solid tumor such as melanoma, head and neck, liver or kidney cancer.

V gene TRBV5-4 combines with J gene TRBJ1-3; D unclear. The CDR3 is made up of 17 amino acids. Germline V gives CDR1 SGHNT, CDR2 YYREEE (reference sequence). V was clipped by 3 bases and J by 0 bases, with 16 bases between them. The CDR3 region has the DNA TGTGCCAGCAGCTCTAATCTTCCGGAGAGCTCTGGAAACACCATATATTTT. Its protein product is CASSSNLPESSGNTIYF.

V usage is TRBV27 and J usage is TRBJ1-4; D is perhaps TRBD1 (6 bases). V was clipped by 7 bases and J by 6 bases, with 15 bases between them. Germline V gene data show CDR1 as MNHEY and CDR2 as SMNVEV (reference sequence). CDR3 size: 14 residues. The DNA for the CDR3 is TGTGCCAGCACCAACAGGGCCTGGGATGAAAAACTGTTTTTT. It codes for CASTNRAWDEKLFF.

This clone was picked up one time. This chain uses TRBV7-9 with TRBJ2-1, with 8 bases lining up with TRBD2. The length of the CDR3 is 14 residues. The V and J ends lost 6 bases and 7 bases, in that order; junction bases with no gene match: 8. Germline CDR1 and CDR2: SEHNR and FQNEAQ (reference sequence). The CDR3 nucleotides read TGTGCCAGCAGTACCGGGGGGGCGTATAATGAGCAGTTCTTC. It specifies CASSTGGAYNEQFF.

The rearrangement links TRBV14 to TRBJ1-5; 8 bases agree with TRBD1. Germline assignment: CDR1 SGHDN and CDR2 FVKESK. V was clipped by 5 bases and J by 3 bases; unmatched bases: 15. The CDR3 length is 18 residues. CDR3 bases: TGTGCCAGCAGCTCCGGGACAGGAGCTGTCCTATACAATCAGCCCCAGCATTTT. Residues: CASSSGTGAVLYNQPQHF.

In this sample, this clone turned up once. CDR3 sequence reads: CASSASQGVTEAFF. CDR3 DNA: TGTGCCAGCAGCGCCTCACAGGGGGTGACTGAAGCTTTCTTT. V gene TRBV7-6 combines with J gene TRBJ1-1, with TRBD1 identical over 8 bases. The length of the CDR3 is 14 residues. The V and J ends lost 5 bases and 5 bases, in that order; junction bases with no gene match: 7. The germline CDR1 and CDR2 sequences are SGHVS and FNYEAQ.

This sequence joins TRBV6-4 and TRBJ1-6, with TRBD1 as a possible D gene (5 bases). Trimming left V 2 bases short and J 7 bases short, with 6 bases between. The germline CDR1 and CDR2 sequences are MRHNA and SNTAGT. CDR3 length: 13 amino acids. In DNA form, the CDR3 reads TGTGCCAGCAGTGACAAGGGGAATTCACCCCTCCACTTT. Its protein product is CASSDKGNSPLHF.

V and J are TRBV6-5 and TRBJ2-7; D not resolved. The ends were cut back, 10 bases at V and 0 bases at J, with 16 bases in the middle. This CDR3 contains 14 residues. Germline assignment: CDR1 MNHEY and CDR2 SVGAGI. CDR3 bases: TGTGCCACAACCCCTATTCCGAGCTCCTACGAGCAGTACTTC. Amino acid sequence: CATTPIPSSYEQYF.